Shown below are 8 T cell receptor beta chains from a single sample sequenced in a study of T cell changes during pregnancy in multiple sclerosis (dated by TCRdb to the late 2010s). The library was prepared using the immunoSEQ multiplex PCR assay. Here the immuneACCESS table is served through TCRdb, limited to in-frame sequences with V and J called. Missing clones are a known gap in these copies; in checked studies unresolved V genes cover under half, and the rest lacks a known reason. The table for this sample lists about 120,000 clones; approximately 93% of them were counted only once. In total, the top ten clones hold roughly 6.2% of the sample. Material: peripheral blood, obtained before pregnancy. Receptors were obtained from a female donor with multiple sclerosis, enrolled in a pregnancy study.

The V gene is TRBV6-1, the J gene TRBJ2-5, with 7 bases lining up with TRBD1. V was clipped by 4 bases and J by 5 bases; unmatched bases: 4. The V gene's germline CDR1 is MNHNS and CDR2 SASEGT. The CDR3 is 13 amino acids. CDR3 residues: CASSGQGGETQYF. In DNA, the CDR3 is TGTGCCAGCAGTGGACAGGGTGGGGAGACCCAGTACTTC.

The V gene is TRBV2, the J gene TRBJ1-1; possibly TRBD1 for D (5 bases). Germline CDR1 reads SNHLY; CDR2 reads FYNNEI. Trimming shortened V by 4 bases and J by 1 base, and 10 bases separated the two germline ends. CDR3 length equals 14 residues. DNA of the CDR3: TGTGCCAGCAGTGGGGGCGGAAGGAACACTGAAGCTTTCTTT. Its translation is CASSGGGRNTEAFF.

This chain connects TRBV5-1 to TRBJ1-4; 12 nucleotides agree with TRBD1. The V gene's germline CDR1 is SGHRS and CDR2 YFSETQ. The CDR3 is 16 amino acids. V shed 2 bases and J 6 bases; nucleotides not matched to a gene: 5. The CDR3 bases are TGCGCCAGCAGCTTTGGGACAGGGGGCCGGCATGAAAAACTGTTTTTT. Protein sequence: CASSFGTGGRHEKLFF.

The J gene is TRBJ2-7, the V gene TRBV5-5; 10 nucleotides align to TRBD1. V shed 4 bases and J 3 bases; nucleotides not matched to a gene: 10. The germline gives CDR1 SGHKS, CDR2 YYEKEE (reference sequence). This CDR3 contains 16 residues. The CDR3 reads CASSTETTGGGYEQYF. CDR3 DNA sequence: TGTGCCAGCAGCACAGAAACGACAGGGGGCGGCTACGAGCAGTACTTC.

The genes are TRBV28 and TRBJ1-5, with unresolved D. This CDR3 is 12 amino acids long. From germline, CDR1 is MDHEN and CDR2 SYDVKM. V lost 7 bases and J lost 4, with 8 bases in between. CDR3 region: CASTLQNQPQHF. In DNA form, the CDR3 reads TGTGCCAGCACCTTACAGAATCAGCCCCAGCATTTT.

J is TRBJ2-2 and V is TRBV28; TRBD1 matches 8 bases. V was clipped by 3 bases and J by 2 bases; unmatched bases: 5. The germline V gene encodes CDR1 MDHEN and CDR2 SYDVKM. The CDR3 has 16 residues. CDR3: CASSLFRGQNTGELFF. DNA of the CDR3: TGTGCCAGCAGTTTGTTCAGGGGGCAAAACACCGGGGAGCTGTTTTTT.

The genes are TRBV11-3 and TRBJ2-2, with 7 positions matching TRBD1. V shed 3 bases, J shed 2 bases, and the junction held 9 bases outside the gene matches. Germline loops: CDR1 SGHNT, CDR2 YENEEA. The CDR3 sequence is 17 residues long. Here the CDR3 DNA reads TGTGCCAGCAGCTTCCGTCGGACAGGTTATAACACCGGGGAGCTGTTTTTT. Its translation is CASSFRRTGYNTGELFF.

This rearrangement joins TRBV5-5 to TRBJ2-3; 8 bases map to TRBD2. Germline CDR1 reads SGHKS; CDR2 reads YYEKEE (reference sequence). J lost 2 bases, V lost 5 bases, and 7 bases had no gene match. This CDR3 region has 15 residues. CDR3 sequence (DNA): TGTGCCAGCAGTTATTTAGCGGGACTCACAGATACGCAGTATTTT. Encoded protein: CASSYLAGLTDTQYF.